Below, 19 T cell receptor beta chains from the same sample are listed, as sequenced in a study of beta chain features in type 1 diabetes. Reverse transcription of all isolated RNA meant that expressed TCRB transcripts were sequenced. Produced via immunoSEQ multiplex PCR; TCRdb's table is partial and in-frame only. Among around 340,000 clones listed, over 7% were seen once. The antigens of these receptors remain unknown. The study's findings and limits: Within each of all four CD4+ subsets, Type 1 diabetes patients had TCRB CDR3s that were moderately but significantly shorter.

The sample was central memory CD4+ T cells from blood. These receptors all come from a man aged 30 to 39 with type 1 diabetes.

This clone was seen a few times. This rearrangement joins TRBV7-9 to TRBJ1-5; possible D gene TRBD1, 6 bases. Germline values: CDR1 SEHNR, CDR2 FQNEAQ (reference sequence). Trimming stripped 3 bases from V and 6 bases from J, with 12 bases between. The CDR3 length is 14 residues. The CDR3 coding sequence is TGTGCCAGCAGCTTGCAGGGGTCGAGTCAGCCCCAGCATTTT. Amino acid sequence: CASSLQGSSQPQHF. Full variable domain (missing parts from reference TRBV7-9 and TRBJ1-5): DTGVSQNPRHKITKRGQNVTFRCDPISEHNRLYWYRQTLGQGPEFLTYFQNEAQLEKSRLLSDRFSAERPKGSFSTLEIQRTEQGDSAMYLCASSLQGSSQPQHFGDGTRLSIL.

Only a few counts were recorded for this clone. The chain couples TRBV5-1 to TRBJ1-1, with D maybe TRBD1 (6 bases). The CDR3 totals 13 residues. The V end was cut by 0 bases, the J end by 11 bases, with 14 bases between. CDR1 is SGHRS, CDR2 YFSETQ, per germline. This CDR3 is CASSLAGGREAFF. The CDR3 DNA follows: TGCGCCAGCAGCTTGGCCGGGGGGCGGGAGGCTTTCTTT.

This clone was recorded at least ten times. This chain links TRBV10-1 with TRBJ2-1, with D unclear. The CDR3 is 13 amino acids. Trimming pared 5 bases from V and 7 bases from J, leaving 12 bases between. Germline V gene lookup returns CDR1 WNHNN and CDR2 SYGVQD (reference sequence). The CDR3 region has the DNA TGCGCCAGCAGTCAACAACCTAGGAATGAGCAGTTCTTC. Protein product: CASSQQPRNEQFF.

In its sample, this clone was seen a few times. The V gene is TRBV5-1, the J gene TRBJ1-1, with TRBD1 matching over 7 bases. Trimming took 3 bases from V and 0 from J; bases not matched to a gene: 2. Looked up from germline, CDR1 is SGHRS and CDR2 is YFSETQ. This CDR3 spans 14 amino acids. CDR3 protein: CASSSTGLNTEAFF. CDR3 nucleotides: TGCGCCAGCAGCTCGACAGGGTTGAACACTGAAGCTTTCTTT. Variable domain in full (rest from reference TRBV5-1 and TRBJ1-1): KAGVTQTPRYLIKTRGQQVTLSCSPISGHRSVSWYQQTPGQGLQFLFEYFSETQRNKGNFPGRFSGRQFSNSRSEMNVSTLELGDSALYLCASSSTGLNTEAFFGQGTRLTVV.

The chain couples TRBV30 to TRBJ1-1; no firm D call. This CDR3 has 11 amino acids. Germline CDR1 reads GTSNPN; CDR2 reads SVGIG (reference sequence). V was pared by 3 bases and J by 7 bases, with 9 bases between. The CDR3 DNA is TGTGCCTGGAGGGAGAGAGATGAAGCTTTCTTT. It yields the protein CAWRERDEAFF. The variable domain in full, completed from reference TRBV30 and TRBJ1-1, reads SQTIHQWPATLVQPVGSPLSLECTVEGTSNPNLYWYRQAAGRGLQLLFYSVGIGQISSEVPQNLSASRPQDRQFILSSKKLLLSDSGFYLCAWRERDEAFFGQGTRLTVV.

The rearrangement uses TRBV29-1 and TRBJ2-7; D may correspond to TRBD1 or TRBD2 (5 bases each). The CDR3 consists of 12 residues. The V end was cut by 6 bases, the J end by 5 bases, with 14 bases between. Germline loops: CDR1 SQVTM, CDR2 ANQGSEA. CDR3 nucleotides: TGCAGCGTAGCAGGGAGTCGTAACGAGCAGTACTTC. Translation: CSVAGSRNEQYF.

The CDR3 coding sequence is TGTGCCAGCAGCTTATTAGGGAGATCTAGCAATCAGCCCCAGCATTTT. Translated: CASSLLGRSSNQPQHF. The V call is TRBV7-2, the J call TRBJ1-5, with D hard to call. V lost 2 bases and J 0 bases, leaving 11 bases between the germline ends. CDR3 length: 16 residues. CDR1 and CDR2 from the germline V gene are SGHTA and FQGNSA.

Only a few counts were recorded for this clone. This chain uses TRBV29-1 with TRBJ2-3; 12 nucleotides line up with TRBD2. CDR1 and CDR2 from the germline V gene are SQVTM and ANQGSEA. V trimming: 6 bases; J trimming: 5 bases; junction bases outside the gene matches: 6. This CDR3 comprises 14 residues. The CDR3 bases are TGCAGCGTCAGTACTAGCGGGGGGCGAGATACGCAGTATTTT. This gives the protein CSVSTSGGRDTQYF.

In this sample, this clone turned up a few times. A junction boundary mismatches the germline segment, possibly from a read error. The V call is TRBV7-7, the J call TRBJ2-1, with 14 bases aligning to TRBD2. The germline CDR1 and CDR2 sequences are SSHAT and FNYEAQ (reference sequence). CDR3 size: 17 residues. In nucleotides, the CDR3 is TGTGCTAGCAGCCCCGTGACTAGCGGGGGGGCCCTAGGTGAGCAGTTCTTC. As protein: CASSPVTSGGALGEQFF.

The chain recombines TRBV4-3 with TRBJ1-2; TRBD1 matches 12 bases. This CDR3 has 17 residues. The ends lost 0 bases at V and 8 bases at J; junction bases unmatched: 10. Germline values: CDR1 LGHNA, CDR2 YSLEER. The CDR3 nucleotides are TGCGCCAGCAGCCAAGAATTAAGGGACAGGGGGCGCGGGGGCTACACCTTC. It translates to CASSQELRDRGRGGYTF.

The chain recombines TRBV4-1 with TRBJ1-5; unclear D gene. The CDR3 length is 16 residues. Germline V gene data show CDR1 as MGHRA and CDR2 as YSYEKL. Trimming took 0 bases from V and 3 from J, leaving 12 bases between them. CDR3 bases: TGCGCCAGCAGCCAAGATCTTGGCCAGTCCAATCAGCCCCAGCATTTT. Encoded protein: CASSQDLGQSNQPQHF.

This clone came up a few times. J is TRBJ2-7 and V is TRBV7-9; a weak D match, TRBD2 (5 bases). Germline V gene data show CDR1 as SEHNR and CDR2 as FQNEAQ (reference sequence). The CDR3 loop spans 12 amino acids. V lost 3 bases to trimming and J lost 7 bases, with 10 bases between them. This CDR3 is CASSFEGIEQYF. The DNA of the CDR3 is TGTGCCAGCAGCTTTGAGGGTATTGAGCAGTACTTC.

This clone was detected ten times or more. V gene TRBV5-1 combines with J gene TRBJ2-3; TRBD2 agrees at 11 bases. This CDR3 has 16 residues. The germline V gene has CDR1 SGHRS and CDR2 YFSETQ. Trimming cost V 5 bases and J 2 bases; bases outside gene matches: 7. As DNA, the CDR3 is TGCGCCAGCAGACGAATGACTAGCGGGGACACAGATACGCAGTATTTT. This codes for CASRRMTSGDTDTQYF. The variable domain in full, with the rest retrieved from reference TRBV5-1 and TRBJ2-3, is KAGVTQTPRYLIKTRGQQVTLSCSPISGHRSVSWYQQTPGQGLQFLFEYFSETQRNKGNFPGRFSGRQFSNSRSEMNVSTLELGDSALYLCASRRMTSGDTDTQYFGPGTRLTVL.

The J gene is TRBJ2-7, the V gene TRBV6-5; the D is unclear. CDR3 length: 14 amino acids. The V end lost 6 bases, the J end lost 3 bases, and 15 bases lay between the germline ends. Germline CDR1 and CDR2: MNHEY and SVGAGI. CDR3 region: CASRDGFSLYEQYF. The CDR3 bases are TGTGCCAGCAGGGATGGGTTTTCCCTCTACGAGCAGTACTTC.

The chain has TRBV7-2 and TRBJ2-3; a weak D match, TRBD2 (5 bases). Germline V gene data show CDR1 as SGHTA and CDR2 as FQGNSA. CDR3 length: 15 amino acids. The V end lost 7 bases, the J end lost 3 bases, and 17 bases lay between the germline ends. CDR3 sequence (DNA): TGTGCCAGCACCTCAGCGACGGGAAAAACAGATACGCAGTATTTT. This gives the protein CASTSATGKTDTQYF.

CDR3 nucleotide sequence: TGTGCCTCTTACAGGCCGGGGGACACTGAAGCTTTCTTT. It yields the protein CASYRPGDTEAFF. The V and J genes are TRBV30 and TRBJ1-1; D might be TRBD1 (5 bases). This CDR3 contains 13 residues. Looked up from germline, CDR1 is GTSNPN and CDR2 is SVGIG (reference sequence). Trimming shortened V by 7 bases and J by 3 bases, and 15 bases separated the two germline ends. Looking up the rest from reference TRBV30 and TRBJ1-1 gives the full variable domain: SQTIHQWPATLVQPVGSPLSLECTVEGTSNPNLYWYRQAAGRGLQLLFYSVGIGQISSEVPQNLSASRPQDRQFILSSKKLLLSDSGFYLCASYRPGDTEAFFGQGTRLTVV.

This clone has only a few counts. At the DNA level, this CDR3 is encoded by other sequences in the same sample as well. The genes are TRBV2 and TRBJ2-7, with TRBD1 identical over 7 bases. The trim removed 7 bases at V and 4 bases at J, leaving 1 base unmatched. CDR1 is SNHLY and CDR2 is FYNNEI in the germline V gene. This CDR3 is built from 11 residues. The DNA of the CDR3 is TGTGCCAGCACAGGGGGATACGAGCAGTACTTC. This codes for CASTGGYEQYF.

This clone was counted only a few times. The rearrangement uses TRBV6-5 and TRBJ2-7; TRBD2 matches at 7 bases. V lost 0 bases to trimming and J lost 3 bases; unmatched junction nucleotides: 5. Looked up from germline, CDR1 is MNHEY and CDR2 is SVGAGI. The CDR3 length is 15 residues. The CDR3 loop is CASSYSRGVGYEQYF. CDR3 DNA: TGTGCCAGCAGTTACTCTCGGGGGGTAGGCTACGAGCAGTACTTC.

The V call is TRBV29-1, the J call TRBJ1-2, with a weak D call TRBD1 (5 bases). V gave up 5 bases and J gave up 5 bases, with 15 bases separating them. This CDR3 has 13 residues. The germline gives CDR1 SQVTM, CDR2 ANQGSEA. Written as DNA, the CDR3 is TGCAGCGTTCCGGGACGCCTGGGGTATGGCTACACCTTC. This encodes CSVPGRLGYGYTF.